This T cell receptor (beta chain) was documented in a study of T cell clusters in autoimmune cytopenias. One tube held mixed TRB-A and TRB-B primer pools for touch-down PCR. Each CDR3 protein gets one entry in TCRdb, which reprocessed the multiplex PCR reads and gives no DNA. The table lists approximately 6,000 distinct CDR3 sequences. Germline V gene sequence: CDR1 MNHEY, CDR2 SMNVEV (reference sequence). This CDR3 is built from 14 residues. TRB was amplified from around 0.25 ug of peripheral blood genomic DNA per sample. These data are also associated with another study on T cell repertoires in aging, cancer and after chemotherapy.

The V call is TRBV27, the J call TRBJ2-5; checking the TCRdb D call of TRBD1 is not possible without DNA. The TCR sequence derives from a human donor in good health. The source material was peripheral blood. Here the CDR3 reads CASSSGGRQETQYF.